These 32 T cell receptor beta chains came from one sample sequenced in a study of identical twins. TCRdb fed the 5' RACE reads into MiXCR, producing one record per CDR3 protein. The sample shows 600,000 to 800,000 distinct CDR3 sequences, approximately 21% of them seen only once. The same data also went into a second study, on T cells expressing NK-cell markers.

Sequences were obtained from PBMCs. Receptors were obtained from a woman younger than 35 in good health.

The chain uses TRBV5-1 and TRBJ2-3; possible D gene TRBD1, 6 bases. Germline V lookup: CDR1 SGHRS, CDR2 YFSETQ. Trimming removed 3 bases from V and 6 bases from J, with 14 bases in between. This CDR3 region has 14 residues. The CDR3 region has the DNA TGCGCCAGCAGCTGGAACAGGGTCCCCGATACGCAGTATTTT. It is translated as CASSWNRVPDTQYF.

The chain has TRBV12-3 or TRBV12-4 and TRBJ2-1, with 8 nucleotides matching TRBD2. The trim removed 7 bases at V and 10 bases at J, leaving 9 bases unmatched. CDR3 size: 13 residues. The CDR3 DNA follows: TGTGCCAGCACCCGGGGGGGGTCAAGGGAGCAGTTCTTC. It yields the protein CASTRGGSREQFF.

A remark on this clonotype: This may be a read error: a much more frequent sequence differs by one nucleotide. This sequence joins TRBV5-1 and TRBJ2-3; D is possibly TRBD1 or TRBD2 (5 bases each). This CDR3 has 14 residues. Looked up from germline, CDR1 is SGHRS and CDR2 is YFSETQ. V was trimmed by 3 bases and J by 0 bases, leaving 8 bases between them. The CDR3 loop reads CASSWDGSTDTQYF. In DNA, the CDR3 is TGCGCCAGCAGCTGGGACGGGAGCACAGATACGCAGTATTTT.

A few counts support this clonotype. The chain uses TRBV29-1 and TRBJ1-2; TRBD1 matches at 12 bases. Germline V lookup: CDR1 SQVTM, CDR2 ANQGSEA. The CDR3 length is 13 residues. J lost 8 bases, V lost 5 bases, and 6 bases had no gene match. The CDR3 spells CSVTGQGARGYTF. The CDR3 bases are TGCAGCGTTACGGGACAGGGGGCTCGGGGCTACACCTTC.

The chain is built from TRBV6-1 and TRBJ2-1; 16 positions agree with TRBD2. Looked up from germline, CDR1 is MNHNS and CDR2 is SASEGT. The CDR3 contains 16 residues. J lost 7 bases, V lost 3 bases, and 3 bases had no gene match. Written as DNA, the CDR3 is TGTGCCAGCAGTGAGAGGGGACTAGCGGGGGGGAATGAGCAGTTCTTC. It encodes CASSERGLAGGNEQFF.

This clonotype appeared a few times. The chain is built from TRBV25-1 and TRBJ2-3, with D possibly matching TRBD1 (5 bases). The CDR3 runs to 15 residues. The germline V and J ends were trimmed by 2 bases and 2 bases, with 11 bases remaining between them. Germline V lookup: CDR1 MGHDK, CDR2 SYGVNS. Here the CDR3 reads CASSEPLGHTDTQYF. The CDR3 coding sequence is TGTGCCAGCAGTGAACCCCTGGGGCACACAGATACGCAGTATTTT.

J is TRBJ2-1 and V is TRBV3-1, with D unclear. The CDR3 is 16 residues long. Germline values: CDR1 LGHDT, CDR2 YNNKEL (reference sequence). Trimming left V 2 bases short and J 3 bases short, with 14 bases between. The CDR3 sequence is CASSQRESLNYNEQFF. The CDR3 nucleotides are TGTGCCAGCAGCCAAAGAGAGTCTCTTAACTACAATGAGCAGTTCTTC.

The chain combines TRBV27 with TRBJ2-7; D remains ambiguous. This CDR3 region has 13 residues. The V gene's germline CDR1 is MNHEY and CDR2 SMNVEV (reference sequence). The germline V and J ends were trimmed by 1 base and 0 bases, with 4 bases remaining between them. The CDR3 region has the DNA TGTGCCAGCAGTTTATTTCCCTCCTACGAGCAGTACTTC. Protein: CASSLFPSYEQYF.

This clonotype occurred many times. V gene TRBV12-3 or TRBV12-4 combines with J gene TRBJ1-1; the D is unclear. The CDR3 has 13 amino acids. V was pared by 2 bases and J by 4 bases, with 8 bases between. DNA for the CDR3: TGTGCCAGCAGTTTAAGGGAGGGCACTGAAGCTTTCTTT. Its translation: CASSLREGTEAFF.

This clonotype was counted between two and nine times. In nucleotides, the CDR3 is TGTGCCAGCAGCCCAGGACAGGGAGGGGAAGAGCAGTTCTTC. This translates into CASSPGQGGEEQFF. This rearrangement joins TRBV5-5 to TRBJ2-1; D is possibly TRBD1 (8 bases). Germline V gives CDR1 SGHKS, CDR2 YYEKEE (reference sequence). The CDR3 consists of 14 residues. Trimming pared 4 bases from V and 10 bases from J, leaving 18 bases between.

This clonotype was recorded a few times. V usage is TRBV6-1 and J usage is TRBJ2-7; 8 nucleotides match TRBD1. The CDR3 has 15 amino acids. The germline gives CDR1 MNHNS, CDR2 SASEGT. Trimming took 7 bases from V and 3 from J; bases not matched to a gene: 11. The CDR3 DNA reads TGTGCCAGCAACTACGGCCACAGGGGGTTCTACGAGCAGTACTTC. Its protein is CASNYGHRGFYEQYF.

The J gene is TRBJ1-1, the V gene TRBV20-1; D is possibly TRBD1 (5 bases). This CDR3 has 13 residues. CDR1 is DFQATT and CDR2 is SNEGSKA in the germline V gene (reference sequence). The ends were cut back, 3 bases at V and 3 bases at J, with 11 bases in the middle. CDR3 DNA sequence: TGCAGTGCTAGTTCAGGGAGGGACACTGAAGCTTTCTTT. This gives the protein CSASSGRDTEAFF.

The V and J genes are TRBV7-2 and TRBJ2-1; D gene uncertain. The CDR3 has 13 amino acids. Between the trimmed V and J ends, which lost 7 bases and 4 bases, there was a span of 11 bases. Germline CDR1 SGHTA, CDR2 FQGNSA. Here the CDR3 DNA reads TGTGCCAGCACGAGAGCTGGTTACAATGAGCAGTTCTTC. Translating it yields CASTRAGYNEQFF. Together with reference TRBV7-2 and TRBJ2-1, the CDR3 gives the full variable domain: GAGVSQSPSNKVTEKGKDVELRCDPISGHTALYWYRQSLGQGLEFLIYFQGNSAPDKSGLPSDRFSAERTGGSVSTLTIQRTQQEDSAVYLCASTRAGYNEQFFGPGTRLTVL.

This clonotype occurred a few times. V and J are TRBV5-1 and TRBJ2-1, with a weak D call TRBD2 (6 bases). Trimming left V 2 bases short and J 9 bases short, with 9 bases between. The germline CDR1 and CDR2 sequences are SGHRS and YFSETQ. The CDR3 extends over 12 amino acids. The CDR3 reads CASSFGTPEQFF. CDR3 coding DNA: TGCGCCAGCAGCTTCGGGACTCCTGAGCAGTTCTTC.

This clonotype occurred a few times. The chain is built from TRBV29-1 and TRBJ2-1; 10 bases match TRBD1. The CDR3 consists of 14 residues. Germline V gene sequence: CDR1 SQVTM, CDR2 ANQGSEA. Losses at the gene ends were 3 bases for V and 6 bases for J; bases not matched to a gene: 5. The CDR3 sequence: CSVDGDRGLNEQFF. CDR3 bases: TGCAGCGTTGATGGTGACAGGGGGCTCAATGAGCAGTTCTTC.

This clonotype was found a few times. This rearrangement joins TRBV3-1 to TRBJ2-5; the match to TRBD2 covers 7 bases. CDR3 length: 16 residues. V gave up 4 bases and J gave up 5 bases; unmatched junction bases: 13. CDR1 LGHDT and CDR2 YNNKEL come from the germline V gene (reference sequence). The CDR3 nucleotides read TGTGCCAGCAGCCGAGGACTAGATCGTAAAGTGGAGACCCAGTACTTC. Protein sequence: CASSRGLDRKVETQYF.

This clonotype has a count of ten or more. The genes are TRBV6-5 and TRBJ2-7; D is perhaps TRBD2 (5 bases). CDR3 length equals 15 residues. The ends were cut back, 4 bases at V and 0 bases at J, with 13 bases in the middle. Germline CDR1 is MNHEY and CDR2 is SVGAGI. Here the CDR3 reads CASSSGGSFSYEQYF. The CDR3 DNA follows: TGTGCCAGCAGTTCGGGCGGGTCGTTCTCCTACGAGCAGTACTTC.

The chain links TRBV27 to TRBJ2-3; maybe TRBD2 (6 bases). V gave up 3 bases and J gave up 1 base, with 11 bases separating them. The CDR3 length is 15 residues. Germline CDR1 and CDR2: MNHEY and SMNVEV (reference sequence). CDR3 bases: TGTGCCAGCAGTTTTGTGCGGGGACGCACAGATACGCAGTATTTT. Translated, it gives CASSFVRGRTDTQYF.

This chain connects TRBV6-5 to TRBJ2-1; 11 bases align to TRBD2. Germline CDR1 is MNHEY and CDR2 is SVGAGI. V dropped 0 bases and J dropped 5; count of bases not matched to a gene: 6. This CDR3 comprises 17 residues. As DNA, the CDR3 is TGTGCCAGCAGTTACTCTGTACTAGCGGGAGTGGACAATGAGCAGTTCTTC. Its translation is CASSYSVLAGVDNEQFF.

In its sample, this clonotype was seen a few times. V is TRBV20-1 and J is TRBJ1-4, with D possibly matching TRBD1 (6 bases). Trimming pared 1 base from V and 5 bases from J, leaving 8 bases between. The germline V gene has CDR1 DFQATT and CDR2 SNEGSKA (reference sequence). This CDR3 has 13 residues. In DNA form, the CDR3 reads TGCAGTGCTAGAGCAGGGGCGAATGAAAAACTGTTTTTT. This sequence encodes CSARAGANEKLFF.

The chain carries TRBV15 and TRBJ1-1; D remains ambiguous. The CDR3 is made up of 13 amino acids. Germline CDR1 and CDR2: LNHNV and YYDKDF (reference sequence). V lost 0 bases to trimming and J lost 8 bases, with 10 bases between them. Here the CDR3 DNA reads TGTGCCACCAGCAGAGATGAAGAGACCGAAGCTTTCTTT. As protein: CATSRDEETEAFF.

This clonotype has more than one count but fewer than ten. CDR3 region: CASSQDLFGRPRYEQYF. The CDR3 DNA reads TGTGCCAGCAGCCAAGATCTATTTGGACGGCCGAGATACGAGCAGTACTTC. The rearrangement links TRBV14 to TRBJ2-7; D gene unclear. In germline, CDR1 is SGHDN, CDR2 FVKESK. Trimming pared 0 bases from V and 4 bases from J, leaving 19 bases between. CDR3 length: 17 amino acids.

This clonotype was detected many times. The genes are TRBV28 and TRBJ1-1, with 8 bases matching TRBD1. Looked up from germline, CDR1 is MDHEN and CDR2 is SYDVKM. J was trimmed by 6 bases and V by 5 bases; bases with no gene match: 8. This CDR3 region has 14 residues. CDR3 in DNA: TGTGCCAGCAGTCTAACCGGGACAGGCGCTGAAGCTTTCTTT. Translation gives CASSLTGTGAEAFF.

J is TRBJ1-1 and V is TRBV6-2 or TRBV6-3; D remains ambiguous. This CDR3 has 15 amino acids. The V end was cut by 6 bases, the J end by 6 bases, with 20 bases between. In germline, CDR1 is MNHEY, CDR2 SVGEGT. CDR3 region: CASSPRHLLGAEAFF. CDR3 nucleotides: TGTGCCAGCAGCCCCCGCCATCTTTTGGGAGCTGAAGCTTTCTTT.

This clonotype has more than one count but fewer than ten. J is TRBJ2-2 and V is TRBV6-5; D remains ambiguous. Germline CDR1 MNHEY, CDR2 SVGAGI. Trimming left V 0 bases short and J 5 bases short, with 10 bases between. The length of the CDR3 is 15 residues. CDR3 sequence reads: CASSYSRTATGELFF. The CDR3 region has the DNA TGTGCCAGCAGTTACTCGAGGACGGCTACCGGGGAGCTGTTTTTT.

The chain recombines TRBV12-3 or TRBV12-4 with TRBJ2-6; D ambiguous. V lost 0 bases to trimming and J lost 2 bases, with 8 bases between them. This CDR3 region has 16 residues. CDR3 amino acids: CASSLAQRAGANVLTF. The CDR3 bases are TGTGCCAGCAGTTTAGCTCAACGGGCTGGGGCCAACGTCCTGACTTTC.

A few counts support this clonotype. This may stem from a read error, because a much larger clone lies one nucleotide away. The gene calls are TRBV6-6 and TRBJ1-4; no clear D. Germline loops: CDR1 MNHNY, CDR2 SVGAGI (reference sequence). The CDR3 sequence is 12 residues long. Trimming cost V 2 bases and J 7 bases, with 5 bases left between them. The CDR3 DNA sequence: TGTGCCAGCAGTTACCCTAGTGAAAAACTGTTTTTT. This codes for CASSYPSEKLFF.

V is TRBV29-1 and J is TRBJ2-1, with D tentatively TRBD1 (7 bases). From germline, CDR1 is SQVTM and CDR2 ANQGSEA. The CDR3 totals 11 residues. V gave up 4 bases and J gave up 14 bases, with 15 bases separating them. The CDR3 spells CSVGGDREEFF. The CDR3 DNA reads TGCAGCGTTGGCGGGGACAGAGAGGAGTTCTTC.

This clonotype turned up a few times. J is TRBJ1-2 and V is TRBV6-5, with D uncertain. Germline loops: CDR1 MNHEY, CDR2 SVGAGI. V lost 4 bases and J lost 2, with 11 bases in between. The CDR3 extends over 14 amino acids. CDR3 sequence reads: CASSSPTENYGYTF. The CDR3 DNA sequence: TGTGCCAGCAGTTCGCCAACCGAGAACTATGGCTACACCTTC.

This clonotype was observed many times. This chain connects TRBV27 to TRBJ2-1; unclear D gene. There are 15 residues in the CDR3. V lost 3 bases and J lost 1, with 10 bases in between. The germline gives CDR1 MNHEY, CDR2 SMNVEV (reference sequence). CDR3 sequence reads: CASSFSRESYNEQFF. CDR3 nucleotide sequence: TGTGCCAGCAGTTTCTCCCGCGAGTCCTACAATGAGCAGTTCTTC.

This clonotype has ten or more counts. This chain uses TRBV5-5 with TRBJ2-7; D is unclear. The CDR3 runs 15 residues. Germline values: CDR1 SGHKS, CDR2 YYEKEE (reference sequence). Trimming shortened V by 2 bases and J by 2 bases, and 14 bases separated the two germline ends. In DNA form, the CDR3 reads TGTGCCAGCAGCTTCGAACAGCTTAGAACCTACGAGCAGTACTTC. Translation: CASSFEQLRTYEQYF.

The V call is TRBV7-7, the J call TRBJ2-7; no clear D gene. Trimming took 8 bases from V and 0 from J, leaving 17 bases between them. Germline V gene lookup returns CDR1 SSHAT and CDR2 FNYEAQ (reference sequence). The CDR3 has 15 residues. The CDR3 region has the DNA TGTGCCAGCCCCTTGCTAGGTGACGGCTCCTACGAGCAGTACTTC. It translates to CASPLLGDGSYEQYF.